The next 25 T cell receptor beta chains were all read from a single sample in a study of STAT5B mutations in CD4+ large granular lymphocyte leukemia. The protocol was immunoSEQ multiplex PCR, while the TCRdb copy is restricted to in-frame clones and leaves out a portion. The data show around 37,000 clones, about 80% seen once. Material for sequencing was CD4+ T cells from blood buffy coats. All receptors derive from a human donor in good health.

The chain is built from TRBV6-5 and TRBJ2-3, with D possibly being TRBD1 (6 bases). V shed 4 bases and J shed 1 base, with 9 bases lying between them. Germline CDR1 is MNHEY and CDR2 is SVGAGI. The CDR3 length is 14 residues. The CDR3 region has the DNA TGTGCCAGCAGTTTTGGACAGCGCACAGATACGCAGTATTTT. Its translation is CASSFGQRTDTQYF.

The rearrangement links TRBV7-6 to TRBJ1-2; 10 bases map to TRBD1. Germline CDR1 reads SGHVS; CDR2 reads FNYEAQ. Trimming took 1 base from V and 1 from J; bases not matched to a gene: 0. The CDR3 extends over 15 amino acids. CDR3 sequence reads: CASSLGDRGNYGYTF. The CDR3 bases are TGTGCCAGCAGCTTAGGGGACAGGGGTAACTATGGCTACACCTTC. The variable domain in full, with the rest retrieved from reference TRBV7-6 and TRBJ1-2, is GAGVSQSPRYKVTKRGQDVALRCDPISGHVSLYWYRQALGQGPEFLTYFNYEAQQDKSGLPNDRFSAERPEGSISTLTIQRTEQRDSAMYRCASSLGDRGNYGYTFGSGTRLTVV.

The CDR3 loop is CASSLSGTVYEQYF. The CDR3 region has the DNA TGTGCCAGCAGCTTAAGTGGGACTGTCTACGAGCAGTACTTC. This chain connects TRBV7-2 to TRBJ2-5; perhaps TRBD2 as D (6 bases). Near its end, the DNA agrees better with TRBJ2-7, so the J call may be wrong. The CDR3 contains 14 residues. Germline V lookup: CDR1 SGHTA, CDR2 FQGNSA.

The chain is built from TRBV7-3 and TRBJ2-2, with D tentatively TRBD1 or TRBD2 (5 bases each). The V gene lost 5 bases and the J gene lost 0 bases, with 13 bases spanning the gap. Germline CDR1 reads SGHTA; CDR2 reads FQGTGA. This CDR3 comprises 16 residues. The CDR3 here is CASSPNMGANTGELFF. CDR3 sequence (DNA): TGTGCCAGCAGCCCGAACATGGGGGCGAACACCGGGGAGCTGTTTTTT.

The chain combines TRBV4-1 with TRBJ2-2, with TRBD1 matching 11 bases. The germline V gene encodes CDR1 MGHRA and CDR2 YSYEKL. V dropped 0 bases and J dropped 5; count of bases not matched to a gene: 8. The CDR3 runs 18 residues. The chain's CDR3 is CASSQEGGQGVNTGELFF. The CDR3 DNA follows: TGCGCCAGCAGCCAAGAAGGGGGACAGGGGGTTAATACCGGGGAGCTGTTTTTT.

V is TRBV6-4 and J is TRBJ2-1; 8 bases are a match to TRBD2. There are 16 residues in the CDR3. The ends lost 2 bases at V and 3 bases at J; junction bases unmatched: 6. CDR1 and CDR2 from the germline V gene are MRHNA and SNTAGT. The CDR3 coding sequence is TGTGCCAGCAGTGACCGGGCTAGCGGGCTCTACAATGAGCAGTTCTTC. Translating it yields CASSDRASGLYNEQFF.

The rearrangement uses TRBV9 and TRBJ2-5, with D possibly matching TRBD1 (6 bases). Germline V lookup: CDR1 SGDLS, CDR2 YYNGEE. Trimming removed 3 bases at V and 2 bases at J, with 11 bases between. This CDR3 is built from 14 residues. The chain's CDR3 is CASSGQALQETQYF. The CDR3 DNA is TGTGCCAGCAGCGGACAGGCCCTGCAAGAGACCCAGTACTTC. Full variable domain (outside the CDR3, taken from reference TRBV9 and TRBJ2-5): DSGVTQTPKHLITATGQRVTLRCSPRSGDLSVYWYQQSLDQGLQFLIQYYNGEERAKGNILERFSAQQFPDLHSELNLSSLELGDSALYFCASSGQALQETQYFGPGTRLLVL.

The J gene is TRBJ2-1, the V gene TRBV7-2; D possibly matches TRBD1 or TRBD2 (5 bases each). Trimming pared 7 bases from V and 9 bases from J, leaving 19 bases between. Germline V gene data show CDR1 as SGHTA and CDR2 as FQGNSA. The CDR3 is 14 amino acids. The chain's CDR3 is CASTKGTHSSEQFF. As DNA, the CDR3 is TGTGCCAGCACTAAGGGGACCCATTCCAGTGAGCAGTTCTTC.

The chain employs TRBV19 and TRBJ1-5; D gene ambiguous. Germline CDR1 is LNHDA and CDR2 is SQIVND (reference sequence). V shed 1 base and J shed 6 bases, with 13 bases lying between them. The CDR3 sequence is 15 residues long. CDR3 sequence (DNA): TGTGCCAGTAGTATAGGCATCCTTCGGGCTCAGCCCCAGCATTTT. Amino acid sequence: CASSIGILRAQPQHF.

The chain recombines TRBV5-1 with TRBJ2-2; the match to TRBD1 covers 8 bases. Trimming at V came to 5 bases and at J to 6 bases, leaving 6 bases not matched to a gene. CDR3 length equals 14 residues. CDR1 is SGHRS and CDR2 is YFSETQ in the germline V gene. CDR3 sequence: CASRTQGASGELFF. CDR3 DNA: TGCGCCAGCAGGACTCAGGGGGCTTCCGGGGAGCTGTTTTTT. The whole variable domain, remainder taken from reference TRBV5-1 and TRBJ2-2, is KAGVTQTPRYLIKTRGQQVTLSCSPISGHRSVSWYQQTPGQGLQFLFEYFSETQRNKGNFPGRFSGRQFSNSRSEMNVSTLELGDSALYLCASRTQGASGELFFGEGSRLTVL.

This chain uses TRBV11-2 with TRBJ1-2; weak D call: TRBD1 (5 bases). Trimming left V 4 bases short and J 2 bases short, with 8 bases between. Germline lookup yields CDR1 SGHAT and CDR2 FQNNGV. The CDR3 is made up of 13 amino acids. The CDR3 spells CASSYQGNYGYTF. DNA for the CDR3: TGTGCCAGCAGCTACCAGGGCAACTATGGCTACACCTTC.

The V and J genes are TRBV6-6 and TRBJ1-3; D is unclear. There are 15 residues in the CDR3. CDR1 is MNHNY and CDR2 is SVGAGI in the germline V gene (reference sequence). V shed 6 bases and J shed 1 base, with 13 bases lying between them. The CDR3 sequence is CASSPVTASGNTIYF. The CDR3 DNA is TGTGCCAGCAGCCCGGTGACGGCGTCTGGAAACACCATATATTTT.

The chain carries TRBV27 and TRBJ2-7, with 15 bases lining up with TRBD2. Germline V gives CDR1 MNHEY, CDR2 SMNVEV (reference sequence). The CDR3 consists of 15 residues. V shed 6 bases, J shed 6 bases, and the junction held 6 bases outside the gene matches. The CDR3 reads CASRTGLAGGIEQYF. CDR3 nucleotide sequence: TGTGCCAGCAGAACGGGACTAGCGGGAGGAATCGAGCAGTACTTC.

The J gene is TRBJ2-7, the V gene TRBV5-1; 10 bases align to TRBD1. The V gene end was trimmed by 6 bases and the J gene end by 2 bases; junction bases not matched to a gene: 5. The CDR3 length is 14 residues. Germline CDR1 reads SGHRS; CDR2 reads YFSETQ. In DNA, the CDR3 is TGCGCCAGCACCGCGACAGGGGGCCCCTACGAGCAGTACTTC. It yields the protein CASTATGGPYEQYF.

The J gene is TRBJ2-5, the V gene TRBV5-1, with D maybe TRBD1 (6 bases). The CDR3 spans 15 residues. Trimming pared 4 bases from V and 2 bases from J, leaving 15 bases between. Per germline, CDR1 SGHRS and CDR2 YFSETQ. The CDR3 DNA follows: TGCGCCAGCAGCCGGGATGGGACACAACAAGAGACCCAGTACTTC. Amino acid sequence: CASSRDGTQQETQYF.

The chain is built from TRBV7-3 and TRBJ2-3; D is possibly TRBD1 (5 bases). CDR3 length equals 17 residues. Trimming cost V 1 base and J 1 base, with 15 bases left between them. The germline V gene has CDR1 SGHTA and CDR2 FQGTGA. As DNA, the CDR3 is TGTGCCAGCAGCTTAAAGGGCCCAGGGCTTGGCACAGATACGCAGTATTTT. It yields the protein CASSLKGPGLGTDTQYF.

This clone occurred a few times. The V call is TRBV30, the J call TRBJ1-2; no clear D gene. The germline V gene has CDR1 GTSNPN and CDR2 SVGIG (reference sequence). CDR3 length: 12 residues. Trimming pared 2 bases from V and 1 base from J, leaving 5 bases between. The CDR3 here is CAWSTVNYGYTF. CDR3 coding DNA: TGTGCCTGGAGTACGGTTAACTATGGCTACACCTTC. Using reference TRBV30 and TRBJ1-2 for the parts outside the CDR3, the full variable domain is SQTIHQWPATLVQPVGSPLSLECTVEGTSNPNLYWYRQAAGRGLQLLFYSVGIGQISSEVPQNLSASRPQDRQFILSSKKLLLSDSGFYLCAWSTVNYGYTFGSGTRLTVV.

This sequence joins TRBV18 and TRBJ2-1; D may be TRBD2 (7 bases). Germline V gene sequence: CDR1 KGHSH, CDR2 LQKENI. Between the trimmed V and J ends, which lost 5 bases and 3 bases, there was a span of 11 bases. The CDR3 covers 14 residues. The CDR3 protein is CASSEGGSYNEQFF. CDR3 DNA sequence: TGTGCCAGCTCAGAGGGGGGGAGCTACAATGAGCAGTTCTTC. The full variable domain, rest sourced from reference TRBV18 and TRBJ2-1, is NAGVMQNPRHLVRRRGQEARLRCSPMKGHSHVYWYRQLPEEGLKFMVYLQKENIIDESGMPKERFSAEFPKEGPSILRIQQVVRGDSAAYFCASSEGGSYNEQFFGPGTRLTVL.

V usage is TRBV11-2 and J usage is TRBJ2-5; either TRBD1 or TRBD2 may supply D (5 bases each). Trimming took 4 bases from V and 2 from J, leaving 11 bases between them. The CDR3 contains 14 residues. The germline CDR1 and CDR2 sequences are SGHAT and FQNNGV. CDR3 nucleotides: TGTGCCAGCAGCTATGGGACCAATCAAGAGACCCAGTACTTC. Encoded protein: CASSYGTNQETQYF.

J is TRBJ2-7 and V is TRBV18; the D is unclear. V was cut by 3 bases and J by 1 base, with 10 bases left in between. This CDR3 comprises 14 residues. CDR1 and CDR2 from the germline V gene are KGHSH and LQKENI. DNA for the CDR3: TGTGCCAGCTCACCTAGGACCGATTCCTACGAGCAGTACTTC. Its translation: CASSPRTDSYEQYF.

CDR3: CASRRDNEQFF. The CDR3 nucleotides are TGTGCCAGCAGGCGCGACAATGAGCAGTTCTTC. The chain joins TRBV2 to TRBJ2-1; D call uncertain. The ends were cut back, 6 bases at V and 5 bases at J, with 5 bases in the middle. The CDR3 is 11 residues long. Germline CDR1 is SNHLY and CDR2 is FYNNEI.

This chain connects TRBV7-6 to TRBJ1-3; TRBD1 aligns across 9 bases. The CDR3 spans 16 residues. V trimming: 3 bases; J trimming: 5 bases; junction bases outside the gene matches: 8. Looked up from germline, CDR1 is SGHVS and CDR2 is FNYEAQ. Written as DNA, the CDR3 is TGTGCCAGCAGCTTCGACACCGGGACAGGGAGAAACACCATATATTTT. As protein: CASSFDTGTGRNTIYF.

CDR3 DNA sequence: TGTGCCAGTAGTACTCACTACAGGGAAGCCAAAAACATTCAGTACTTC. It translates to CASSTHYREAKNIQYF. This sequence joins TRBV19 and TRBJ2-4; weak D call: TRBD1 (6 bases). Trimming left V 4 bases short and J 0 bases short, with 13 bases between. Germline CDR1 reads LNHDA; CDR2 reads SQIVND (reference sequence). The CDR3 is made up of 16 amino acids.

The rearrangement links TRBV28 to TRBJ2-7; TRBD1 aligns across 9 bases. This CDR3 is 15 amino acids long. Germline V gives CDR1 MDHEN, CDR2 SYDVKM. The J segment lost 4 bases and the V segment lost 7 bases, leaving 11 bases of the junction unmatched. The CDR3 region has the DNA TGTGCCAGCACCCTAACAGGGGGCTGGGGATACGAGCAGTACTTC. It encodes CASTLTGGWGYEQYF.

This rearrangement joins TRBV10-3 to TRBJ2-5; maybe TRBD2 (5 bases). The CDR3 length is 13 residues. The germline gives CDR1 ENHRY, CDR2 SYGVKD. V was shortened by 8 bases and J by 5 bases, with 15 bases between the two germline ends. The CDR3 region has the DNA TGTGCCATCTTGGCAGGTCGAGGGGAGACCCAGTACTTC. As protein: CAILAGRGETQYF.